These 5 T cell receptor beta chains originate from one sample sequenced in a study of T-cell reconstitution after alpha-beta-depleted transplantation in children. A library of TCRbeta sequences, prepared with unique molecular identifiers, was generated. TCRdb re-called the PCR reads with MiXCR, one entry per CDR3 protein. Among 250,000 to 300,000 distinct CDR3 sequences, around a tenth were seen once, and the ten largest hold around 7.6%. The sequencing here drew on PBMCs, taken before TCRalphabeta/CD19-depleted stem cell transplant. All receptors come from a boy in the first two years of life with acute myeloid leukemia, due to receive a stem cell transplant.

This clonotype was detected ten times or more. The chain couples TRBV7-9 to TRBJ1-2; no clear D. Germline CDR1 and CDR2: SEHNR and FQNEAQ (reference sequence). The V and J ends lost 0 bases and 5 bases respectively, with 10 bases between them. This CDR3 has 14 residues. The CDR3 reads CASSLAVTDYGYTF. In DNA, the CDR3 is TGTGCCAGCAGCTTAGCTGTGACGGATTATGGCTACACCTTC.

This clonotype was seen repeatedly, ten times or more. The chain couples TRBV15 to TRBJ2-1; D unclear. Germline CDR1 and CDR2: LNHNV and YYDKDF (reference sequence). V was pared by 1 base and J by 5 bases, with 6 bases between. This CDR3 is built from 13 residues. The CDR3 sequence: CATSRGVDNEQFF. The DNA for the CDR3 is TGTGCCACCAGCAGAGGGGTGGACAATGAGCAGTTCTTC.

A few counts support this clonotype. This chain joins TRBV7-3 and TRBJ2-7; no clear D gene. Per the germline V gene, CDR1 is SGHTA and CDR2 is FQGTGA. Between the trimmed V and J ends, which lost 1 base and 3 bases, there was a span of 16 bases. The CDR3 consists of 16 residues. In nucleotides, the CDR3 is TGTGCCAGCAGCTTAATACAGTGGTGTAGAGTCTACGAGCAGTACTTC. It encodes CASSLIQWCRVYEQYF. Full variable domain (outside the CDR3, taken from reference TRBV7-3 and TRBJ2-7): GAGVSQTPSNKVTEKGKYVELRCDPISGHTALYWYRQSLGQGPEFLIYFQGTGAADDSGLPNDRFFAVRPEGSVSTLKIQRTERGDSAVYLCASSLIQWCRVYEQYFGPGTRLTVT.

In its sample, this clonotype was seen many times. The V gene is TRBV12-3 or TRBV12-4, the J gene TRBJ2-1; 10 bases are a match to TRBD2. This CDR3 has 15 amino acids. V was clipped by 1 base and J by 9 bases; unmatched bases: 6. This CDR3 is CASSLEASGGGEQFF. In nucleotides, the CDR3 is TGTGCCAGCAGTTTAGAGGCTAGCGGGGGAGGTGAGCAGTTCTTC.

This clonotype was observed many times. The chain links TRBV10-3 to TRBJ2-7; possibly TRBD1 for D (6 bases). Per the germline V gene, CDR1 is ENHRY and CDR2 is SYGVKD. This CDR3 is built from 14 residues. V lost 8 bases and J lost 3, with 17 bases in between. In DNA form, the CDR3 reads TGTGCCATCGGGGGACAAGGTGTCGACTACGAGCAGTACTTC. Translating gives CAIGGQGVDYEQYF.